A selection of T cell receptor beta chains follows, all from one sample in a study of neurological immune-mediated disorders. TCRdb itself ran the 5' RACE reads through MiXCR, one entry per CDR3 protein. In the table there are about 50,000 distinct CDR3 sequences, 10% to 13% of which are singletons. The specimen was PBMCs. These receptors were collected from a man between 65 and 85 years old with HTLV-1-associated myelopathy (HAM/TSP). Each CDR3 is given with its conserved first and last residue. The order of the fields is J gene, V gene, clone size, D gene, CDR3 DNA, CDR3 protein. D genes are given only for firm matches. Not every row has a clone size; where given, it reads once, few, many or a size class.

j_gene: TRBJ2-1
v_gene: TRBV20-1
abundance: many
d_gene: TRBD2
CDR3nt: TGCAGTGCTATCGGGACTAGCGGGAAAAATGAGCAGTTCTTC
CDR3aa: CSAIGTSGKNEQFF

j_gene: TRBJ2-1
v_gene: TRBV19
abundance: few
d_gene: TRBD2
CDR3nt: TGTGCCAGTAGTACGGGGGTGACTAGCGGGAGGTTTTCCTACAATGAGCAGTTCTTC
CDR3aa: CASSTGVTSGRFSYNEQFF

j_gene: TRBJ2-7
v_gene: TRBV9
abundance: many
d_gene: TRBD1
CDR3nt: TGTGCCAGCAGCCTTAGGCCAGGGGGCTCCTACGAGCAGTACTTC
CDR3aa: CASSLRPGGSYEQYF

j_gene: TRBJ1-3
v_gene: TRBV20-1
abundance: many
d_gene: .
CDR3nt: TGCAGTGCTAGCCCCGGGACAACTGGAAACACCATATATTTT
CDR3aa: CSASPGTTGNTIYF

j_gene: TRBJ2-1
v_gene: TRBV5-1
abundance: many
d_gene: TRBD1
CDR3nt: TGCGCCAGCAGCTACGGGACAGGGGGTTACAATGAGCAGTTCTTC
CDR3aa: CASSYGTGGYNEQFF

j_gene: TRBJ2-7
v_gene: TRBV7-9
abundance: .
d_gene: .
CDR3nt: TGTGCCAGCAGCTTAAAGGGAGTGCAAGAGCAGTACTTC
CDR3aa: CASSLKGVQEQYF

j_gene: TRBJ2-5
v_gene: TRBV7-2
abundance: many
d_gene: .
CDR3nt: TGTGCCAGCAGCAAACGGACCGTGGAGACCCAGTACTTC
CDR3aa: CASSKRTVETQYF

j_gene: TRBJ1-1
v_gene: TRBV28
abundance: many
d_gene: .
CDR3nt: TGTGCCAGCTTCGCCAGCTTTGGGGTAGGGAACACTGAAGCTTTCTTT
CDR3aa: CASFASFGVGNTEAFF

j_gene: TRBJ2-7
v_gene: TRBV14
abundance: many
d_gene: .
CDR3nt: TGTGCCAGCAGCCCCTTGGGCAAGTCCTACGAGCAGTACTTC
CDR3aa: CASSPLGKSYEQYF

j_gene: TRBJ2-7
v_gene: TRBV3-1
abundance: many
d_gene: TRBD2
CDR3nt: TGTGCCAGCAGCCAAGACGAAGCGGGAGTTAGTTACGAGCAGTACTTC
CDR3aa: CASSQDEAGVSYEQYF

j_gene: TRBJ1-1
v_gene: TRBV7-2
abundance: many
d_gene: .
CDR3nt: TGTGCCAGCCAAGGAAGCTTCCCGGTGAACACTGAAGCTTTCTTT
CDR3aa: CASQGSFPVNTEAFF

j_gene: TRBJ2-7
v_gene: TRBV5-1
abundance: .
d_gene: TRBD1
CDR3nt: TGCGCCAGCACCTCGTGGGGGACAGGTGAGATTGAGCAGTACTTC
CDR3aa: CASTSWGTGEIEQYF

j_gene: TRBJ2-5
v_gene: TRBV27
abundance: many
d_gene: TRBD2
CDR3nt: TGTGCCAGCAGTTATTCGGGGGGGAGTCGGGGGACCCAGTACTTC
CDR3aa: CASSYSGGSRGTQYF

j_gene: TRBJ2-1
v_gene: TRBV20-1
abundance: few
d_gene: TRBD2
CDR3nt: TGCAGTGCTAAAGGACTAGCGGGGGCCAATGAGCAGTTCTTC
CDR3aa: CSAKGLAGANEQFF

j_gene: TRBJ2-1
v_gene: TRBV27
abundance: many
d_gene: .
CDR3nt: TGTGCCATCCGGAGGGGGGTGGGTTCCTACAATGAGCAGTTCTTC
CDR3aa: CAIRRGVGSYNEQFF

j_gene: TRBJ1-5
v_gene: TRBV12-3/TRBV12-4
abundance: many
d_gene: .
CDR3nt: TGTGCCAGCAGGGGCGGGAGGAATCAGCCCCAGCATTTT
CDR3aa: CASRGGRNQPQHF

j_gene: TRBJ2-3
v_gene: TRBV9
abundance: medium-sized
d_gene: .
CDR3nt: TGTGCCAGCAGCGCCCGGTTCACAGATACGCAGTATTTT
CDR3aa: CASSARFTDTQYF

j_gene: TRBJ2-7
v_gene: TRBV6-2/TRBV6-3
abundance: many
d_gene: .
CDR3nt: TGTGCCAGCAGTTACTTCGACGCAACGCAGTACTTC
CDR3aa: CASSYFDATQYF

j_gene: TRBJ1-2
v_gene: TRBV7-2
abundance: many
d_gene: .
CDR3nt: TGTGCCAGCAGCTTAGTACAGCAAGCTGGCTACACCTTC
CDR3aa: CASSLVQQAGYTF

j_gene: TRBJ2-2
v_gene: TRBV5-1
abundance: many
d_gene: .
CDR3nt: TGCGCCAGCAGTGAGAACACCGGGGAGCTGTTTTTT
CDR3aa: CASSENTGELFF

j_gene: TRBJ1-1
v_gene: TRBV7-2
abundance: many
d_gene: .
CDR3nt: TGTGCCAGCAGCCTGCCGGGACGGGGGGCCCGGGTGACTGAAGCTTTCTTT
CDR3aa: CASSLPGRGARVTEAFF

j_gene: TRBJ1-2
v_gene: TRBV12-3/TRBV12-4
abundance: medium-sized
d_gene: .
CDR3nt: TGTGCCAGCAGTTGGGAAGGGGTCGGCTACACCTTC
CDR3aa: CASSWEGVGYTF

j_gene: TRBJ2-3
v_gene: TRBV10-3
abundance: .
d_gene: TRBD1
CDR3nt: TGTGCCATCAGTGAGGAAACAGGGGTTCGGCCGCAGTATTTT
CDR3aa: CAISEETGVRPQYF